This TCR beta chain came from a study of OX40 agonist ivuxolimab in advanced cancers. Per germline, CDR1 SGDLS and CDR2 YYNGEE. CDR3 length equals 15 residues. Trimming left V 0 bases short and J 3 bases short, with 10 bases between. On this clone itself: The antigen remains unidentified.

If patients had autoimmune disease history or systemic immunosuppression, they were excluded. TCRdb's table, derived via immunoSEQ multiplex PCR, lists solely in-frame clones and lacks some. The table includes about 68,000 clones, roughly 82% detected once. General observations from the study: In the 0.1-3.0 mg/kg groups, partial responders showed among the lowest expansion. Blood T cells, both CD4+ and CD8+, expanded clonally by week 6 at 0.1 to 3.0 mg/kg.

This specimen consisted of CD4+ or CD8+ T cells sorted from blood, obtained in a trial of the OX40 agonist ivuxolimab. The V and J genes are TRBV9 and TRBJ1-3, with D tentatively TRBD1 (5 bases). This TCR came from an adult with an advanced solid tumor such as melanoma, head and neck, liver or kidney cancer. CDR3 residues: CASSVDGGGGNTIYF. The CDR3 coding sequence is TGTGCCAGCAGCGTAGATGGGGGTGGTGGAAACACCATATATTTT.